The 24 T cell receptor beta chains below come from one sample, sequenced in a study of blood T cell repertoires in COVID-19. Using immunoSEQ multiplex PCR, the repertoire was profiled, and TCRdb retains in-frame clones only, with some absent. Found here are approximately 280,000 clones, about nine tenths of them singletons; the top ten hold 6.5% to 8%. The source material was peripheral blood. The receptors stem from a woman younger than 45 with COVID-19, enrolled during active disease.

This rearrangement joins TRBV6-5 to TRBJ2-7; TRBD1 matches at 7 bases. Germline CDR1 reads MNHEY; CDR2 reads SVGAGI. This CDR3 is 14 amino acids long. Germline trimming cut 5 bases from V and 0 bases from J; bases unmatched to any gene: 4. CDR3 amino acids: CASSPGTDSYEQYF. CDR3 DNA: TGTGCCAGCAGTCCCGGGACAGACTCCTACGAGCAGTACTTC.

The chain employs TRBV5-5 and TRBJ2-7; D is uncertain. The V gene's germline CDR1 is SGHKS and CDR2 YYEKEE (reference sequence). This CDR3 region has 12 residues. Deletions cut 0 bases from V and 6 bases from J, with 7 bases between. Here the CDR3 reads CASSLDVGEQYF. In nucleotides, the CDR3 is TGTGCCAGCAGCTTGGACGTCGGCGAGCAGTACTTC.

A single count supports this clone. The genes are TRBV7-3 and TRBJ2-1; a possible D gene is TRBD1 (6 bases). Looked up from germline, CDR1 is SGHTA and CDR2 is FQGTGA. Trimming pared 4 bases from V and 6 bases from J, leaving 16 bases between. The CDR3 extends over 15 amino acids. In nucleotides, the CDR3 is TGTGCCAGCAGCTCAGGGGATGGTGGTTTCAATGAGCAGTTCTTC. Protein product: CASSSGDGGFNEQFF.

This clone came up a few times. This chain links TRBV28 with TRBJ1-5; 8 bases match TRBD1. The ends lost 2 bases at V and 5 bases at J; junction bases unmatched: 8. Germline CDR1 is MDHEN and CDR2 is SYDVKM. This CDR3 contains 16 residues. The CDR3 DNA sequence: TGTGCCAGCAGTTTACGGGGGCAGGGGGCCCATCAGCCCCAGCATTTT. This sequence encodes CASSLRGQGAHQPQHF.

The V call is TRBV27, the J call TRBJ1-2; TRBD1 might be the D (6 bases). Germline assignment: CDR1 MNHEY and CDR2 SMNVEV (reference sequence). This CDR3 has 13 residues. V dropped 3 bases and J dropped 8 bases, with 13 bases sitting between them. CDR3 residues: CASSFWAGEGYTF. CDR3 nucleotide sequence: TGTGCCAGCAGTTTTTGGGCAGGGGAAGGCTACACCTTC.

The genes are TRBV14 and TRBJ2-1; no definite D call. Trimming pared 1 base from V and 10 bases from J, leaving 5 bases between. Looked up from germline, CDR1 is SGHDN and CDR2 is FVKESK. CDR3 length: 11 residues. CDR3 sequence: CASSQAFEQFF. CDR3 sequence (DNA): TGTGCCAGCAGCCAAGCTTTCGAGCAGTTCTTC.

This chain uses TRBV28 with TRBJ1-2; D is possibly TRBD1 (5 bases). This CDR3 region has 13 residues. V was cut by 7 bases and J by 8 bases, with 17 bases left in between. The V gene's germline CDR1 is MDHEN and CDR2 SYDVKM. CDR3 protein: CASKLPGVGGYTF. CDR3 bases: TGTGCCAGCAAATTACCGGGGGTAGGGGGCTACACCTTC.

This chain uses TRBV12-5 with TRBJ1-2; D may be TRBD1 (6 bases). The germline V gene has CDR1 LGHNT and CDR2 FRNRAP. V dropped 3 bases and J dropped 5 bases, with 10 bases sitting between them. The CDR3 has 13 amino acids. The CDR3 nucleotides read TGTGCTAGTGGTTTAGGGGGACCATATGGCTACACCTTC. Amino acid sequence: CASGLGGPYGYTF.

The chain combines TRBV30 with TRBJ2-7, with a possible D match to TRBD2 (5 bases). Trimming pared 3 bases from V and 10 bases from J, leaving 16 bases between. CDR1 is GTSNPN and CDR2 is SVGIG in the germline V gene (reference sequence). The CDR3 covers 12 residues. The CDR3 region has the DNA TGTGCCTGGAGCCCCTCGGGGTTCGAACAGTACTTC. It translates to CAWSPSGFEQYF.

The gene calls are TRBV5-6 and TRBJ1-2; D remains ambiguous. Trimming removed 0 bases from V and 2 bases from J, with 8 bases in between. The V gene's germline CDR1 is SGHDT and CDR2 YYEEEE. The CDR3 covers 14 residues. The CDR3 sequence is CASSLGLFNYGYTF. The CDR3 region has the DNA TGTGCCAGCAGCTTGGGGCTGTTCAACTATGGCTACACCTTC.

The rearrangement uses TRBV10-3 and TRBJ1-2; D gene unclear. Germline CDR1 reads ENHRY; CDR2 reads SYGVKD. The CDR3 is made up of 13 amino acids. Trimming removed 1 base at V and 5 bases at J, with 8 bases between. The DNA for the CDR3 is TGTGCCATCAGTGAGTTCGCACAATATGGCTACACCTTC. Protein product: CAISEFAQYGYTF.

The chain is built from TRBV3-1 (or the pseudogene TRBV3-2) and TRBJ2-1; 12 bases map to TRBD2. The V and J ends lost 2 bases and 8 bases, in that order; junction bases with no gene match: 10. Germline V gene data show CDR1 as LGHDT and CDR2 as YNNKEL (reference sequence). The length of the CDR3 is 17 residues. CDR3 coding DNA: TGTGCCAGCAGCCAAATCAGACTAGCGGGAGTTTTTCATGAGCAGTTCTTC. Translating gives CASSQIRLAGVFHEQFF.

This CDR3 reads CASSQGGASNQPQHF. In nucleotides, the CDR3 is TGCGCCAGCAGCCAAGGGGGCGCTAGCAATCAGCCCCAGCATTTT. The V and J genes are TRBV4-1 and TRBJ1-5, with a tentative D call TRBD1 (5 bases). With 1 base removed from V and 0 bases from J, the gap between germline ends came to 7 bases. The CDR3 sequence is 15 residues long. In germline, CDR1 is MGHRA, CDR2 YSYEKL.

This chain uses TRBV4-1 with TRBJ2-1; 13 bases align to TRBD2. The CDR3 has 17 residues. The V and J ends lost 0 bases and 7 bases, in that order; junction bases with no gene match: 6. Per germline, CDR1 MGHRA and CDR2 YSYEKL. CDR3 bases: TGCGCCAGCAGCCAAGATCGGACTAGCGGGAGAGTGAATGAGCAGTTCTTC. Its translation is CASSQDRTSGRVNEQFF.

The chain is built from TRBV6-6 and TRBJ1-1; TRBD1 aligns across 9 bases. CDR1 is MNHNY and CDR2 is SVGAGI in the germline V gene (reference sequence). The length of the CDR3 is 16 residues. J gave up 0 bases and V 8 bases, and 10 bases lay outside the gene matches. Here the CDR3 reads CASGPHRGQMNTEAFF. Written as DNA, the CDR3 is TGTGCCAGCGGACCCCACAGGGGGCAAATGAACACTGAAGCTTTCTTT.

The chain has TRBV30 and TRBJ1-2; 9 nucleotides match TRBD1. From germline, CDR1 is GTSNPN and CDR2 SVGIG (reference sequence). V lost 2 bases to trimming and J lost 6 bases; unmatched junction nucleotides: 7. This CDR3 comprises 14 residues. CDR3 protein: CAWSRGQGRDGYTF. The CDR3 region has the DNA TGTGCCTGGAGTAGGGGACAGGGACGAGATGGCTACACCTTC.

J is TRBJ2-1 and V is TRBV5-1; 8 nucleotides match TRBD2. After removal of 0 bases from V and 6 bases from J, the junction contained 11 bases not matched to a gene. The CDR3 has 17 amino acids. The germline CDR1 and CDR2 sequences are SGHRS and YFSETQ. The CDR3 is CASSLAVFAGGGNEQFF. DNA for the CDR3: TGCGCCAGCAGCTTGGCCGTGTTTGCGGGAGGAGGCAATGAGCAGTTCTTC.

This chain links TRBV19 with TRBJ1-5, with a possible D match to TRBD1 (6 bases). The germline V gene has CDR1 LNHDA and CDR2 SQIVND (reference sequence). The CDR3 runs 13 residues. Trimming shortened V by 10 bases and J by 4 bases, and 14 bases separated the two germline ends. This CDR3 is CATRTVPNQPQHF. The DNA for the CDR3 is TGTGCCACCCGGACAGTTCCTAATCAGCCCCAGCATTTT.

The V call is TRBV7-6, the J call TRBJ2-1; unclear D gene. In germline, CDR1 is SGHVS, CDR2 FNYEAQ. CDR3 length: 16 amino acids. V lost 1 base, J lost 0 bases, and 10 bases lay in between. Here the CDR3 reads CASSLVPSSSYNEQFF. The CDR3 DNA is TGTGCCAGCAGCTTAGTCCCATCGAGCTCCTACAATGAGCAGTTCTTC.

This clone came up once. J is TRBJ1-1 and V is TRBV25-1, with a tentative D call TRBD1 (6 bases). The length of the CDR3 is 13 residues. Trimming left V 7 bases short and J 4 bases short, with 13 bases between. In germline, CDR1 is MGHDK, CDR2 SYGVNS. The CDR3 DNA reads TGTGCCAGCACCGAGGGGGTTATCACTGAAGCTTTCTTT. Translation gives CASTEGVITEAFF.

The chain employs TRBV2 and TRBJ1-2; D is unclear. Trimming cost V 1 base and J 5 bases, with 8 bases left between them. The CDR3 covers 13 residues. The V gene's germline CDR1 is SNHLY and CDR2 FYNNEI. The CDR3 DNA reads as TGTGCCAGCAGTGAAGGGGCAGTATATGGCTACACCTTC. Its protein product is CASSEGAVYGYTF.

The rearrangement joins TRBV19 to TRBJ1-4, with 8 bases that match TRBD1. V was pared by 2 bases and J by 5 bases, with 1 base of the junction left unmatched. The germline V gene encodes CDR1 LNHDA and CDR2 SQIVND (reference sequence). CDR3 length equals 14 residues. The DNA for the CDR3 is TGTGCCAGTAGTATAAGGACAGGGAATGAAAAACTGTTTTTT. This encodes CASSIRTGNEKLFF.

The rearrangement links TRBV5-4 to TRBJ2-7; possible D gene TRBD1, 5 bases. CDR3 length: 13 residues. Per the germline V gene, CDR1 is SGHNT and CDR2 is YYREEE (reference sequence). The V and J ends lost 3 bases and 4 bases respectively, with 11 bases between them. The CDR3: CASSSDRQYEQYF. CDR3 nucleotides: TGTGCCAGCAGCTCTGACAGACAATACGAGCAGTACTTC. Full variable domain (outside the CDR3, taken from reference TRBV5-4 and TRBJ2-7): ETGVTQSPTHLIKTRGQQVTLRCSSQSGHNTVSWYQQALGQGPQFIFQYYREEENGRGNFPPRFSGLQFPNYSSELNVNALELDDSALYLCASSSDRQYEQYFGPGTRLTVT.

The gene calls are TRBV7-3 and TRBJ1-2, with 8 positions matching TRBD1. This CDR3 region has 13 residues. Germline loops: CDR1 SGHTA, CDR2 FQGTGA. The trim removed 5 bases at V and 8 bases at J, leaving 7 bases unmatched. The CDR3 DNA follows: TGTGCCAGCAGCCCTACAGGGGGAGGCGGCTACACCTTC. Translated, it gives CASSPTGGGGYTF. Full variable domain (remainder filled in from reference TRBV7-3 and TRBJ1-2): GAGVSQTPSNKVTEKGKYVELRCDPISGHTALYWYRQSLGQGPEFLIYFQGTGAADDSGLPNDRFFAVRPEGSVSTLKIQRTERGDSAVYLCASSPTGGGGYTFGSGTRLTVV.